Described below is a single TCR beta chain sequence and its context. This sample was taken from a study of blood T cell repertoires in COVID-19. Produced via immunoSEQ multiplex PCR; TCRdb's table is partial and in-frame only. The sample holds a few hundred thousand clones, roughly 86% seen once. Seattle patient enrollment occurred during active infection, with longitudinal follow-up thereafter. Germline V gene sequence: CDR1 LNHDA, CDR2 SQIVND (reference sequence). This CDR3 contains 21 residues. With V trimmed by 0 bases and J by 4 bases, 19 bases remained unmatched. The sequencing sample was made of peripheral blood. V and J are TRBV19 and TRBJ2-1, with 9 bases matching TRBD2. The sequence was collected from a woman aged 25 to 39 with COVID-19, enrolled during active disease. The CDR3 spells CASSIEVGGGLAGMNYNEQFF. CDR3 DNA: TGTGCCAGTAGTATAGAGGTAGGGGGTGGGCTAGCGGGAATGAATTACAATGAGCAGTTCTTC.